This is a list of T cell receptor beta chains from one sample in a study of metastatic and nonmetastatic thyroid tumors. Using MiXCR, TCRdb reanalyzed the PCR reads. The sample gives roughly 48,000 clones, more than 20% of which show up once; about 4% is in the top ten. Sequenced material: blood. These receptors all come from a male donor with papillary thyroid cancer or a benign thyroid nodule (not recorded which). Some clones in this sample may be carry-over from other donors' samples. Each CDR3 is given with its conserved first and last residue. A D gene is named only where the DNA matches it firmly. Not every row has a clone size; where given, it reads once, few, many or a size class.

V: TRBV6-4
size: many
D: -
J: TRBJ1-5
CDR3: CASSGGGGNQPQHF
DNA: TGTGCCAGCAGTGGGGGGGGGGGCAATCAGCCCCAGCATTTT

V: TRBV11-1
size: medium-sized
D: TRBD1
J: TRBJ2-7
CDR3: CASSQTGVGQYF
DNA: TGTGCCAGCAGCCAAACAGGGGTTGGGCAGTACTTC

V: TRBV6-8
size: many
D: TRBD2
J: TRBJ2-7
CDR3: CAGGRTSGRRPPYEQYF
DNA: TGTGCCGGGGGGCGGACTAGCGGGAGACGGCCCCCCTACGAGCAGTACTTC

V: TRBV30
size: many
D: -
J: TRBJ1-1
CDR3: CAWIPPGHRNTEAFF
DNA: TGTGCCTGGATTCCTCCGGGACACAGGAACACTGAAGCTTTCTTT

V: TRBV10-1
size: many
D: TRBD1
J: TRBJ1-1
CDR3: CANHRGRNTEAFF
DNA: TGCGCCAACCACAGGGGTCGGAACACTGAAGCTTTCTTT

V: TRBV6-6
size: few
D: -
J: TRBJ1-2
CDR3: CASSYSGTGYTF
DNA: TGTGCCAGCAGTTACTCAGGGACTGGCTACACCTTC

V: TRBV6-1
size: many
D: -
J: TRBJ2-3
CDR3: CASSEDRRTDTQYF
DNA: TGTGCCAGCAGTGAAGATAGGAGAACAGATACGCAGTATTTT

V: TRBV7-3
size: many
D: -
J: TRBJ2-3
CDR3: CASSPRLGDTQYF
DNA: TGTGCCAGCAGCCCGCGACTCGGGGATACGCAGTATTTT

V: TRBV19
size: -
D: TRBD2
J: TRBJ2-1
CDR3: CASSSQRLADYNEQFF
DNA: TGTGCCAGTAGTTCCCAGAGACTAGCGGATTACAATGAGCAGTTCTTC

V: TRBV6-1
size: few
D: -
J: TRBJ1-5
CDR3: CASRVGDQPQHF
DNA: TGTGCCAGCAGGGTTGGTGATCAGCCCCAGCATTTT